Presented here are 18 T cell receptor beta chains from one specimen sequenced in a study of beta chain features in type 1 diabetes (dated by TCRdb to the late 2010s). These TCRs are of unknown antigen specificity. The full study reports these points: Type 1 diabetes patients showed a moderate but significant shortening of TCRB CDR3 length in all four CD4+ subsets.

The library was made by the immunoSEQ multiplex PCR assay. The High Capacity cDNA Reverse Transcription Kit was used to reverse transcribe all of the isolated RNA, meaning that expressed TCRB transcripts were what got sequenced. Sourced from immuneACCESS, this table was stored by TCRdb with only in-frame sequences that have V and J called. A share of the clones is absent; for the studies checked, an unresolved V gene accounts for under half, and the remainder has no known explanation. A total of under 300,000 clones appear in this sample, about 20% of them only once. The leading ten clones occupy 0.028% of the sample. The sequencing input was naive CD4+ T cells from blood. Reading the label with the study, this specimen's cell subset or site is: true naive CD4+ T cells. These receptors came from a woman between 40 and 55 years old with type 1 diabetes.

In its sample, this clone was seen a few times. V gene TRBV7-8 combines with J gene TRBJ2-2, with D maybe TRBD1 (5 bases). Germline V gene lookup returns CDR1 SGHVS and CDR2 FQNEAQ. There are 13 residues in the CDR3. V lost 4 bases and J 6 bases, leaving 9 bases between the germline ends. The DNA of the CDR3 is TGTGCCAGCAGCTCCAGGGTGTCCGGGGAGCTGTTTTTT. Protein product: CASSSRVSGELFF.

The chain carries TRBV7-2 and TRBJ2-1; no firm D call. V was cut by 2 bases and J by 4 bases, with 9 bases left in between. The CDR3 runs 14 residues. CDR1 SGHTA and CDR2 FQGNSA come from the germline V gene. The CDR3 region is CASSLIPGYNEQFF. The CDR3, as DNA: TGTGCCAGCAGCTTAATCCCAGGTTACAATGAGCAGTTCTTC.

The chain couples TRBV7-2 to TRBJ2-2; 9 bases agree with TRBD1. Trimming removed 4 bases from V and 3 bases from J; junction bases left unmatched: 3. The CDR3 is 15 residues long. Germline loops: CDR1 SGHTA, CDR2 FQGNSA. DNA of the CDR3: TGTGCCAGCAGCTACGGGACAGGGTACACCGGGGAGCTGTTTTTT. As protein: CASSYGTGYTGELFF. Full variable domain (rest looked up from reference TRBV7-2 and TRBJ2-2): GAGVSQSPSNKVTEKGKDVELRCDPISGHTALYWYRQSLGQGLEFLIYFQGNSAPDKSGLPSDRFSAERTGGSVSTLTIQRTQQEDSAVYLCASSYGTGYTGELFFGEGSRLTVL.

The rearrangement links TRBV7-9 to TRBJ1-2; the D gene is possibly TRBD1 (6 bases). The germline CDR1 and CDR2 sequences are SEHNR and FQNEAQ (reference sequence). Trimming pared 5 bases from V and 7 bases from J, leaving 14 bases between. This CDR3 has 13 amino acids. Here the CDR3 reads CASSRYREAGYTF. CDR3 sequence (DNA): TGTGCCAGCAGCCGATACAGGGAAGCTGGCTACACCTTC.

A few counts support this clone. The gene calls are TRBV28 and TRBJ2-1, with D perhaps TRBD1 (7 bases). Germline V gene data show CDR1 as MDHEN and CDR2 as SYDVKM. Trimming took 4 bases from V and 2 from J, leaving 12 bases between them. The CDR3 totals 15 residues. The CDR3 region has the DNA TGTGCCAGCAGTTCAGGGGGGCTCCCCTACAATGAGCAGTTCTTC. Protein: CASSSGGLPYNEQFF.

The chain carries TRBV11-2 and TRBJ2-3; TRBD1 matches at 9 bases. The CDR3 extends over 13 amino acids. Looked up from germline, CDR1 is SGHAT and CDR2 is FQNNGV. V was pared by 11 bases and J by 2 bases, with 5 bases of the junction left unmatched. CDR3 bases: TGTGCCGGCGGACAGGGGACCACAGATACGCAGTATTTT. Its protein product is CAGGQGTTDTQYF.

This clone has just a few counts. Other nucleotide sequences in the sample specify the same CDR3. This chain uses TRBV9 with TRBJ2-1, with 11 bases fitting TRBD2. V dropped 2 bases and J dropped 4; count of bases not matched to a gene: 2. This CDR3 comprises 15 residues. Germline loops: CDR1 SGDLS, CDR2 YYNGEE. The CDR3 DNA reads as TGTGCCAGCAGCGTTACTAGCGGGGGTTACAATGAGCAGTTCTTC. This encodes CASSVTSGGYNEQFF.

The sample holds a few counts of this clone. The chain employs TRBV21-1 and TRBJ2-5; the table's D gene call, TRBD2, was not cross checked with the DNA. TRBV21-1 is labeled a pseudogene. This CDR3 is built from 14 residues. CDR3 sequence reads: CASSRAGGRETQYF. In DNA form, the CDR3 reads TGTGCCAGCAGCAGAGCGGGGGGTAGGGAGACCCAGTACTTC.

The chain employs TRBV5-4 and TRBJ2-3; D not resolved. This CDR3 has 14 residues. The germline V gene encodes CDR1 SGHNT and CDR2 YYREEE (reference sequence). The germline V and J ends were trimmed by 2 bases and 2 bases, with 9 bases remaining between them. The DNA for the CDR3 is TGTGCCAGCAGCTTAGTCAGCGACACAGATACGCAGTATTTT. Amino acids: CASSLVSDTDTQYF.

The chain couples TRBV9 to TRBJ1-4; D ambiguous. Per the germline V gene, CDR1 is SGDLS and CDR2 is YYNGEE. The CDR3 is 17 residues long. Trimming stripped 4 bases from V and 0 bases from J, with 16 bases between. The CDR3 loop reads CASSPLRQSTTNEKLFF. CDR3 sequence (DNA): TGTGCCAGCAGCCCACTGAGGCAGTCAACAACTAATGAAAAACTGTTTTTT.

The table lists this clone with a few counts. The chain employs TRBV29-1 and TRBJ1-2; 9 bases fit TRBD1. The V gene's germline CDR1 is SQVTM and CDR2 ANQGSEA. V gave up 7 bases and J gave up 4 bases; unmatched junction bases: 7. This CDR3 has 13 amino acids. The CDR3 DNA reads as TGCAGCGGGACAACAGGGGGCTCCTATGGCTACACCTTC. It encodes CSGTTGGSYGYTF.

The gene calls are TRBV18 and TRBJ2-7; possible D gene TRBD2, 5 bases. With 5 bases removed from V and 5 bases from J, the gap between germline ends came to 16 bases. The CDR3 runs to 14 residues. CDR1 is KGHSH and CDR2 is LQKENI in the germline V gene. The CDR3 nucleotides read TGTGCCAGCTCAACTGGTGCCAGCGGCCACGAGCAGTACTTC. This codes for CASSTGASGHEQYF.

The chain links TRBV7-9 to TRBJ1-4; TRBD1 might be the D (6 bases). The CDR3 spans 13 residues. The germline V and J ends were trimmed by 7 bases and 0 bases, with 6 bases remaining between them. The germline V gene encodes CDR1 SEHNR and CDR2 FQNEAQ (reference sequence). The CDR3 sequence: CASTGATNEKLFF. CDR3 nucleotides: TGTGCCAGCACAGGGGCAACTAATGAAAAACTGTTTTTT.

This clone was observed a handful of times. This chain uses TRBV6-5 with TRBJ1-1, with TRBD1 as a possible D gene (5 bases). CDR1 is MNHEY, CDR2 SVGAGI, per germline. The length of the CDR3 is 11 residues. V was cut by 6 bases and J by 7 bases, with 9 bases left in between. The DNA of the CDR3 is TGTGCCAGCAGACAGACAGATGAAGCTTTCTTT. This translates into CASRQTDEAFF.

This clone was seen more than once but under ten times. This chain uses TRBV5-1 with TRBJ2-3; TRBD2 matches at 10 bases. J gave up 1 base and V 3 bases, and 2 bases lay outside the gene matches. Germline CDR1 SGHRS, CDR2 YFSETQ. The CDR3 contains 15 residues. DNA of the CDR3: TGCGCCAGCAGCTCCGGGACTAGCGGCACAGATACGCAGTATTTT. Translating it yields CASSSGTSGTDTQYF.

The rearrangement uses TRBV6-1 and TRBJ1-5, with a possible D match to TRBD1 (6 bases). The germline CDR1 and CDR2 sequences are MNHNS and SASEGT. This CDR3 has 13 residues. The ends were cut back, 6 bases at V and 3 bases at J, with 9 bases in the middle. This CDR3 is CASRTGHNQPQHF. As DNA, the CDR3 is TGTGCCAGCAGAACAGGGCACAATCAGCCCCAGCATTTT.

V gene TRBV30 combines with J gene TRBJ2-1, with 7 bases that match TRBD2. Germline CDR1 is GTSNPN and CDR2 is SVGIG (reference sequence). Trimming removed 3 bases from V and 8 bases from J; junction bases left unmatched: 22. This CDR3 is built from 18 residues. CDR3 amino acids: CAWRRRGPAGLGSYEQFF. In DNA, the CDR3 is TGTGCCTGGAGGCGGAGAGGCCCTGCCGGACTAGGGTCCTATGAGCAGTTCTTC.

This chain joins TRBV27 and TRBJ2-4; D is perhaps TRBD1 (5 bases). Germline V gives CDR1 MNHEY, CDR2 SMNVEV (reference sequence). The V and J ends lost 8 bases and 0 bases respectively, with 11 bases between them. CDR3 length equals 14 residues. The CDR3: CASGQLLAKNIQYF. CDR3 coding DNA: TGTGCCAGCGGACAACTATTAGCCAAAAACATTCAGTACTTC.